This entry lists 24 T cell receptor beta chains sequenced from one sample in a study of OX40 agonist ivuxolimab in advanced cancers. The repertoire was sequenced with immunoSEQ multiplex PCR; TCRdb's copy has only in-frame clones and lacks some. The sample lists about 94,000 clones; roughly nine tenths were seen once. This specimen consisted of CD4+ or CD8+ T cells sorted from blood, obtained in a trial of the OX40 agonist ivuxolimab. The receptor set was obtained from an adult with an advanced solid tumor such as melanoma, head and neck, liver or kidney cancer.

The chain carries TRBV7-3 and TRBJ2-3; D gene unclear. The V gene's germline CDR1 is SGHTA and CDR2 FQGTGA. The CDR3 runs 13 residues. V dropped 3 bases and J dropped 0 bases, with 4 bases sitting between them. The CDR3 DNA follows: TGTGCCAGCAGCTTGGGTAGCACAGATACGCAGTATTTT. It translates to CASSLGSTDTQYF.

This clone was seen more than once but under ten times. The V call is TRBV7-9, the J call TRBJ1-2; D remains ambiguous. Looked up from germline, CDR1 is SEHNR and CDR2 is FQNEAQ (reference sequence). Trimming shortened V by 6 bases and J by 6 bases, and 14 bases separated the two germline ends. The length of the CDR3 is 13 residues. CDR3 sequence: CASRGYDEDGYTF. CDR3 in DNA: TGTGCCAGCAGGGGGTATGACGAGGATGGCTACACCTTC.

The chain links TRBV18 to TRBJ2-7; 7 bases agree with TRBD1. The V gene end was trimmed by 3 bases and the J gene end by 3 bases; junction bases not matched to a gene: 8. Looked up from germline, CDR1 is KGHSH and CDR2 is LQKENI. The CDR3 sequence is 15 residues long. In DNA form, the CDR3 reads TGTGCCAGCTCACCGGGAGACAGGGAAATCTACGAGCAGTACTTC. The encoded protein is CASSPGDREIYEQYF.

The rearrangement uses TRBV27 and TRBJ2-3; D might be TRBD2 (7 bases). CDR1 is MNHEY and CDR2 is SMNVEV in the germline V gene (reference sequence). Deletions cut 8 bases from V and 8 bases from J, with 20 bases between. The CDR3 is 14 residues long. CDR3 in amino acids: CASVGGGQSGTQYF. In DNA form, the CDR3 reads TGTGCCAGCGTCGGCGGGGGACAAAGTGGTACGCAGTATTTT.

Only one count was recorded for this clone. V gene TRBV27 combines with J gene TRBJ2-3, with 9 nucleotides matching TRBD2. This CDR3 has 17 amino acids. The germline CDR1 and CDR2 sequences are MNHEY and SMNVEV (reference sequence). J was trimmed by 5 bases and V by 2 bases; bases with no gene match: 11. CDR3 sequence: CASSLGPSGARGDTQYF. In DNA, the CDR3 is TGTGCCAGCAGTTTAGGGCCTAGCGGGGCCCGGGGAGATACGCAGTATTTT.

V gene TRBV5-1 combines with J gene TRBJ2-7, with a possible D match to TRBD1 (6 bases). The CDR3 length is 14 residues. The germline V gene encodes CDR1 SGHRS and CDR2 YFSETQ. Trimming removed 4 bases from V and 0 bases from J, with 11 bases in between. CDR3 protein: CASSDTGSSYEQYF. CDR3 coding DNA: TGCGCCAGCAGCGATACAGGGAGCTCCTACGAGCAGTACTTC. The full variable domain, rest sourced from reference TRBV5-1 and TRBJ2-7, is KAGVTQTPRYLIKTRGQQVTLSCSPISGHRSVSWYQQTPGQGLQFLFEYFSETQRNKGNFPGRFSGRQFSNSRSEMNVSTLELGDSALYLCASSDTGSSYEQYFGPGTRLTVT.

The chain has TRBV29-1 and TRBJ2-7; no reliable D call. The CDR3 extends over 13 amino acids. V lost 4 bases, J lost 3 bases, and 13 bases lay in between. Germline V gives CDR1 SQVTM, CDR2 ANQGSEA. This CDR3 is CSVGGPNFYEQYF. The CDR3 nucleotides read TGCAGCGTTGGAGGACCAAACTTCTACGAGCAGTACTTC.

The rearrangement joins TRBV4-3 to TRBJ1-2; unclear D gene. The V end lost 3 bases, the J end lost 3 bases, and 14 bases lay between the germline ends. Germline V gene data show CDR1 as LGHNA and CDR2 as YSLEER. There are 15 residues in the CDR3. The CDR3 nucleotides read TGCGCCAGCAGCCAGACAACGGACCGTGACTATGGCTACACCTTC. Its protein is CASSQTTDRDYGYTF.

This chain uses TRBV6-5 with TRBJ1-3; possible D gene TRBD1, 6 bases. Trimming pared 7 bases from V and 4 bases from J, leaving 14 bases between. The CDR3 spans 14 residues. Germline-derived CDR1 and CDR2 are MNHEY and SVGAGI. The CDR3 spells CASKLTGTGNTIYF. For the CDR3, the DNA is TGTGCCAGCAAATTAACAGGGACCGGAAACACCATATATTTT.

This chain uses TRBV5-6 with TRBJ2-1; 15 bases match TRBD2. This CDR3 spans 16 amino acids. Germline V gives CDR1 SGHDT, CDR2 YYEEEE. V shed 1 base and J 8 bases; nucleotides not matched to a gene: 4. Written as DNA, the CDR3 is TGTGCCAGCAGCTTGTGGACTAGCGGGGGGGTCGATGAGCAGTTCTTC. Protein sequence: CASSLWTSGGVDEQFF.

The chain uses TRBV11-2 and TRBJ2-1, with a possible D match to TRBD2 (6 bases). CDR3 length: 17 amino acids. CDR1 SGHAT and CDR2 FQNNGV come from the germline V gene. Trimming left V 1 base short and J 7 bases short, with 20 bases between. CDR3 DNA sequence: TGTGCCAGCAGCTTAGGGTACTCGGGGACTGGGAGGAATGAGCAGTTCTTC. It specifies CASSLGYSGTGRNEQFF.

The V and J genes are TRBV10-3 and TRBJ2-7; either TRBD1 or TRBD2 may fit D (5 bases each). Trimming shortened V by 4 bases and J by 0 bases, and 7 bases separated the two germline ends. This CDR3 has 13 residues. Germline V CDR1 and CDR2: ENHRY, SYGVKD. CDR3 region: CAISGGYSYEQYF. The CDR3 nucleotides are TGTGCCATCAGTGGGGGGTACTCCTACGAGCAGTACTTC.

The V call is TRBV4-3, the J call TRBJ2-3, with unresolved D. This CDR3 has 15 amino acids. The germline V gene has CDR1 LGHNA and CDR2 YSLEER. V was shortened by 0 bases and J by 0 bases, with 7 bases between the two germline ends. In nucleotides, the CDR3 is TGCGCCAGCAGCCAAGATCGGAGTAGCACAGATACGCAGTATTTT. Its protein product is CASSQDRSSTDTQYF.

The J gene is TRBJ2-2, the V gene TRBV11-3; 9 bases map to TRBD2. There are 19 residues in the CDR3. J gave up 4 bases and V 4 bases, and 16 bases lay outside the gene matches. CDR1 is SGHNT and CDR2 is YENEEA in the germline V gene. The CDR3 loop is CASSSRNSGGRWGTGELFF. CDR3 DNA sequence: TGTGCCAGCAGCTCCCGGAATAGCGGGGGTCGTTGGGGCACCGGGGAGCTGTTTTTT.

This clone has only one observation. CDR3 sequence: CASSLGQINEQYF. The DNA of the CDR3 is TGTGCCAGCAGCCTGGGACAGATCAACGAGCAGTACTTC. The V gene is TRBV5-4, the J gene TRBJ2-7; 7 bases match TRBD1. This CDR3 comprises 13 residues. The V and J ends lost 4 bases and 5 bases, in that order; junction bases with no gene match: 6. Germline CDR1 reads SGHNT; CDR2 reads YYREEE (reference sequence).

There are a few counts of this clone. The chain has TRBV9 and TRBJ1-1, with D hard to call. Trimming removed 1 base at V and 5 bases at J, with 9 bases between. This CDR3 contains 13 residues. Germline lookup yields CDR1 SGDLS and CDR2 YYNGEE. CDR3 DNA: TGTGCCAGCAGCGTATGGGCTGGGACTGAAGCTTTCTTT. This encodes CASSVWAGTEAFF.

CDR3 protein: CASRLSTGTSPPEQFF. The CDR3 bases are TGTGCCAGCAGGCTCAGTACCGGGACTAGCCCCCCTGAGCAGTTCTTC. This rearrangement joins TRBV2 to TRBJ2-1; 9 positions match TRBD2. CDR3 length: 16 residues. After removal of 6 bases from V and 9 bases from J, the junction contained 15 bases not matched to a gene. The germline V gene has CDR1 SNHLY and CDR2 FYNNEI.

The chain carries TRBV2 and TRBJ1-5, with 10 bases lining up with TRBD1. From germline, CDR1 is SNHLY and CDR2 FYNNEI. The CDR3 covers 17 residues. The V and J ends lost 4 bases and 0 bases, in that order; junction bases with no gene match: 6. CDR3 in DNA: TGTGCCAGCAGTGTCCCGGGACAGGGGTATAGCAATCAGCCCCAGCATTTT. It is translated as CASSVPGQGYSNQPQHF.

This chain uses TRBV6-6 with TRBJ2-7; 7 bases fit TRBD1. Per the germline V gene, CDR1 is MNHNY and CDR2 is SVGAGI (reference sequence). This CDR3 contains 11 residues. The CDR3 DNA sequence: TGTGTGTCAGGGGGCTCCTACGAGCAGTACTTC. Translating it yields CVSGGSYEQYF.

The chain uses TRBV29-1 and TRBJ1-2; maybe TRBD1 (6 bases). This CDR3 has 12 residues. CDR1 is SQVTM and CDR2 is ANQGSEA in the germline V gene. The germline V and J ends were trimmed by 3 bases and 6 bases, with 11 bases remaining between them. CDR3 in DNA: TGCAGCGTTGAGGCAGGGGTGCATGGCTACACCTTC. This translates into CSVEAGVHGYTF.

This chain uses TRBV19 with TRBJ1-1; D is uncertain. In germline, CDR1 is LNHDA, CDR2 SQIVND (reference sequence). CDR3 length: 14 residues. V lost 6 bases to trimming and J lost 0 bases, with 11 bases between them. The CDR3 region has the DNA TGTGCCAGTAGATCTTCGGAGATGAACACTGAAGCTTTCTTT. As protein: CASRSSEMNTEAFF. Full variable domain (missing parts from reference TRBV19 and TRBJ1-1): DGGITQSPKYLFRKEGQNVTLSCEQNLNHDAMYWYRQDPGQGLRLIYYSQIVNDFQKGDIAEGYSVSREKKESFPLTVTSAQKNPTAFYLCASRSSEMNTEAFFGQGTRLTVV.

The J gene is TRBJ1-1, the V gene TRBV14, with a tentative D call TRBD1 (5 bases). The CDR3 is 14 residues long. The germline CDR1 and CDR2 sequences are SGHDN and FVKESK. Trimming took 1 base from V and 5 from J, leaving 11 bases between them. Written as DNA, the CDR3 is TGTGCCAGCAGCCAAGGGGGCCCGAGAACTGAAGCTTTCTTT. This translates into CASSQGGPRTEAFF. Looking up the rest from reference TRBV14 and TRBJ1-1 gives the full variable domain: EAGVTQFPSHSVIEKGQTVTLRCDPISGHDNLYWYRRVMGKEIKFLLHFVKESKQDESGMPNNRFLAERTGGTYSTLKVQPAELEDSGVYFCASSQGGPRTEAFFGQGTRLTVV.

The rearrangement uses TRBV18 and TRBJ2-7; 7 bases map to TRBD1. Germline V gene data show CDR1 as KGHSH and CDR2 as LQKENI. V shed 8 bases, J shed 2 bases, and the junction held 6 bases outside the gene matches. CDR3 length: 13 amino acids. CDR3 loop: CASTRDSPYEQYF. Written as DNA, the CDR3 is TGTGCCAGCACCCGGGACAGCCCCTACGAGCAGTACTTC. Based on the CDR3 plus reference TRBV18 and TRBJ2-7, the full variable domain is NAGVMQNPRHLVRRRGQEARLRCSPMKGHSHVYWYRQLPEEGLKFMVYLQKENIIDESGMPKERFSAEFPKEGPSILRIQQVVRGDSAAYFCASTRDSPYEQYFGPGTRLTVT.

The CDR3 DNA reads as TGTGCCAGCAGCTTAGGCACCCACGAGCAGTACTTC. It encodes CASSLGTHEQYF. The chain recombines TRBV13 with TRBJ2-7; D is uncertain. The CDR3 spans 12 residues. Germline CDR1 PRHDT, CDR2 FYEKMQ (reference sequence). Trimming removed 0 bases at V and 5 bases at J, with 5 bases between. The entire variable domain, with the rest obtained from reference TRBV13 and TRBJ2-7, is as follows: AAGVIQSPRHLIKEKRETATLKCYPIPRHDTVYWYQQGPGQDPQFLISFYEKMQSDKGSIPDRFSAQQFSDYHSELNMSSLELGDSALYFCASSLGTHEQYFGPGTRLTVT.